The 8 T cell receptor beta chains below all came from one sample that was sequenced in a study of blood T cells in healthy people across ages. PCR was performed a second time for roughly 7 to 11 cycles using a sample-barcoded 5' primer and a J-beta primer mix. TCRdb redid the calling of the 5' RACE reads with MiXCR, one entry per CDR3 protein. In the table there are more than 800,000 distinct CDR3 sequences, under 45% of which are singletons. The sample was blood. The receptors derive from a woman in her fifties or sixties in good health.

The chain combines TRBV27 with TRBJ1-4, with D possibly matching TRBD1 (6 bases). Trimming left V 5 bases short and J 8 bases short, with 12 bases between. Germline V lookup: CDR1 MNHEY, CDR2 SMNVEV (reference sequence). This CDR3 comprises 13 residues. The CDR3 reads CASSGDRNEKLFF. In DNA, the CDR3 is TGTGCCAGCAGTGGAGACAGGAACGAAAAACTGTTTTTT.

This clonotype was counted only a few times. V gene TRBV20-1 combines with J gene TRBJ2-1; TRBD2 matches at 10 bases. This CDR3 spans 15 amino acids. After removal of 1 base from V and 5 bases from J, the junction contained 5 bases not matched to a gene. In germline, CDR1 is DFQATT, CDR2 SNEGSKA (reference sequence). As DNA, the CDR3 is TGCAGTGCTAGAGGGCTAGCGGGAGATCACAATGAGCAGTTCTTC. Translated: CSARGLAGDHNEQFF.

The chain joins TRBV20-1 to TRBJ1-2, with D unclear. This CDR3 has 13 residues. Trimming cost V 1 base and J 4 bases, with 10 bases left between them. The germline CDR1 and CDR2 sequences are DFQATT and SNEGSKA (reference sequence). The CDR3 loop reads CSARVGRIYGYTF. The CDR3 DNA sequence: TGCAGTGCTAGAGTCGGACGAATCTATGGCTACACCTTC.

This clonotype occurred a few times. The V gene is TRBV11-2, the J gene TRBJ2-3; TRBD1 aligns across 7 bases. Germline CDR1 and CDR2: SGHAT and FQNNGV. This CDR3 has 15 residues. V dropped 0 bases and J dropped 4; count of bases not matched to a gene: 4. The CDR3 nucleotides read TGTGCCAGCAGCTTAGAAGGGGGCGGATCAGATACGCAGTATTTT. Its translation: CASSLEGGGSDTQYF.

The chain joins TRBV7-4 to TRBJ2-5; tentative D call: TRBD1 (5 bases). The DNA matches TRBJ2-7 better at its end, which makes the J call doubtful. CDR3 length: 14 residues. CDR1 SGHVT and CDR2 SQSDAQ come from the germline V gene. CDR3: CASSLVSGNDEQYF. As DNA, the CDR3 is TGTGCCAGCAGCTTAGTGTCAGGGAATGACGAGCAGTACTTC.

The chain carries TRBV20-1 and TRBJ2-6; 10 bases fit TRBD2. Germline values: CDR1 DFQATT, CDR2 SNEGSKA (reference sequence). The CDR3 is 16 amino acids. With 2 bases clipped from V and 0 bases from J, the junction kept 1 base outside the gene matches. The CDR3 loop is CSARLAGVSGANVLTF. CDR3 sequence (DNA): TGCAGTGCTAGACTAGCGGGAGTCTCTGGGGCCAACGTCCTGACTTTC.

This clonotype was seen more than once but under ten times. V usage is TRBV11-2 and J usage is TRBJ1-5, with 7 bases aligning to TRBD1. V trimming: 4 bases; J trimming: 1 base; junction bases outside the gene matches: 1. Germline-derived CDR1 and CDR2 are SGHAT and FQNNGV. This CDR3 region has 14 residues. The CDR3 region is CASSWDRSNQPQHF. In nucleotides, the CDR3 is TGTGCCAGCAGCTGGGACAGAAGCAATCAGCCCCAGCATTTT.

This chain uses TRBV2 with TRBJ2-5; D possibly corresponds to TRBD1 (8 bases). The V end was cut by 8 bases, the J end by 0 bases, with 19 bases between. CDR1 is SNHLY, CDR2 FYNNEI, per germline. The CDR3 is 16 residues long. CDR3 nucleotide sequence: TGTGCCAGCGGAGGACAGGGAGGGGGGTACCAAGAGACCCAGTACTTC. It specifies CASGGQGGGYQETQYF.